This T cell receptor beta chain originates from a study of T cell responses to AZD1222 COVID-19 vaccine. Broader study findings: The sample set comprised mostly white British donors with more females, and clonal diversity was possibly underestimated. An increase in Spike-specific TCR breadth and depth was observed after two AZD1222 doses. Only a handful of AZD1222 recipients were seropositive at baseline. Spike was spanned by vaccine-associated CD4 TCRs, with dominance at 160-218 and 743-854.

Germline V lookup: CDR1 SGHRS, CDR2 YFSETQ. V shed 4 bases and J 8 bases; nucleotides not matched to a gene: 6. The CDR3 loop spans 14 amino acids. Concerning this clone itself: No antigen is known for it.

Using immunoSEQ multiplex PCR, the repertoire was profiled, and TCRdb retains in-frame clones only, with some absent. In the table there are fewer than 100,000 clones, around nine tenths of which are singletons. The receptor's source is an adult who received the AZD1222 COVID-19 vaccine. Material: peripheral blood, obtained 28 days after the second AZD1222 dose. V is TRBV5-1 and J is TRBJ1-4; 9 nucleotides align to TRBD1. As DNA, the CDR3 is TGCGCCAGCAGCCCCCTGACAGGGGGGGAAAAACTGTTTTTT. Translated, it gives CASSPLTGGEKLFF.